These T cell receptor beta chains were read from a single sample in a study of regulatory T cells in long-lasting Graves disease. TCRdb processed the multiplex PCR reads anew with MiXCR; each CDR3 protein has one entry. The sample has fewer than 650,000 distinct CDR3 sequences, around 16% seen once. The same sample was also used in a study of T cells in Graves' hyperthyroidism and ophthalmopathy.

Material: peripheral blood mononuclear cells (PBMCs), obtained at new diagnosis, from a patient treated with antithyroid drugs. These receptors all come from a man younger than 30 with Graves disease. The CDR3 runs from the conserved cysteine through the conserved F or W. The D gene is left open where the match is weak. A row's size may be missing; if present it is once, few, many or a size class.

D gene: TRBD2; clone size: many; V gene: TRBV20-1; J gene: TRBJ2-5; CDR3 protein: CSAYPWTSGGSETQYF; CDR3 DNA: TGCAGTGCTTACCCCTGGACTAGCGGGGGCTCGGAGACCCAGTACTTC
D gene: .; clone size: many; V gene: TRBV12-3/TRBV12-4; J gene: TRBJ1-1; CDR3 protein: CASILSGNTEAFF; CDR3 DNA: TGTGCCAGCATCTTATCAGGGAACACTGAAGCTTTCTTT
D gene: .; clone size: .; V gene: TRBV5-1; J gene: TRBJ2-2; CDR3 protein: CASSLGGFTGELFF; CDR3 DNA: TGCGCCAGCAGCTTGGGTGGTTTTACCGGGGAGCTGTTTTTT
D gene: .; clone size: many; V gene: TRBV3-1; J gene: TRBJ2-3; CDR3 protein: CASSQDQPLTDTQYF; CDR3 DNA: TGTGCCAGCAGCCAAGATCAACCCCTTACAGATACGCAGTATTTT
D gene: .; clone size: many; V gene: TRBV28; J gene: TRBJ2-1; CDR3 protein: CASSPGWGDEQFF; CDR3 DNA: TGTGCCAGCAGCCCTGGGTGGGGGGATGAGCAGTTCTTC
D gene: .; clone size: .; V gene: TRBV20-1; J gene: TRBJ2-1; CDR3 protein: CSANSPDWSSYNEQFF; CDR3 DNA: TGCAGTGCTAATTCCCCGGACTGGAGCTCCTACAATGAGCAGTTCTTC
D gene: .; clone size: many; V gene: TRBV6-5; J gene: TRBJ1-2; CDR3 protein: CASSYYQENYGYTF; CDR3 DNA: TGTGCCAGCAGTTACTACCAGGAGAACTATGGCTACACCTTC
D gene: .; clone size: .; V gene: TRBV28; J gene: TRBJ2-2; CDR3 protein: CASSLLRDTGELFF; CDR3 DNA: TGTGCCAGCAGTTTACTTCGGGACACCGGGGAGCTGTTTTTT
D gene: TRBD2; clone size: many; V gene: TRBV7-9; J gene: TRBJ2-1; CDR3 protein: CASSPTSGRATYNEQFF; CDR3 DNA: TGTGCCAGCAGCCCAACTAGCGGGAGGGCCACTTACAATGAGCAGTTCTTC
D gene: TRBD2; clone size: .; V gene: TRBV20-1; J gene: TRBJ2-7; CDR3 protein: CSARAGAGVYF; CDR3 DNA: TGCAGTGCTAGAGCAGGAGCGGGAGTCTACTTC
D gene: TRBD1; clone size: many; V gene: TRBV12-3/TRBV12-4; J gene: TRBJ1-2; CDR3 protein: CASSPRDRSNYGYTF; CDR3 DNA: TGTGCCAGCAGTCCCCGGGACAGATCTAACTATGGCTACACCTTC
D gene: TRBD2; clone size: few; V gene: TRBV30; J gene: TRBJ2-3; CDR3 protein: CAWSASGRTDTQYF; CDR3 DNA: TGTGCCTGGAGTGCCAGCGGGAGGACAGATACGCAGTATTTT
D gene: .; clone size: .; V gene: TRBV18; J gene: TRBJ1-1; CDR3 protein: CASSPLVNAEAFF; CDR3 DNA: TGTGCCAGCTCACCATTGGTGAACGCTGAAGCTTTCTTT
D gene: TRBD2; clone size: few; V gene: TRBV5-1; J gene: TRBJ2-1; CDR3 protein: CASSSQSGRNEQFF; CDR3 DNA: TGCGCCAGCAGCTCCCAGAGCGGGAGAAATGAGCAGTTCTTC
D gene: .; clone size: few; V gene: TRBV11-2; J gene: TRBJ2-5; CDR3 protein: CASSLGADNQETQYF; CDR3 DNA: TGTGCCAGCAGCTTAGGAGCCGACAACCAAGAGACCCAGTACTTC
D gene: TRBD2; clone size: many; V gene: TRBV28; J gene: TRBJ2-3; CDR3 protein: CASSLISGDTDTQYF; CDR3 DNA: TGTGCCAGCAGTTTGATCAGCGGGGACACAGATACGCAGTATTTT
D gene: .; clone size: many; V gene: TRBV5-1; J gene: TRBJ1-1; CDR3 protein: CASSFRGDGTEAFF; CDR3 DNA: TGCGCCAGCAGCTTTCGGGGGGATGGCACTGAAGCTTTCTTT
D gene: TRBD2; clone size: many; V gene: TRBV27; J gene: TRBJ2-1; CDR3 protein: CASSWDGGVGEQFF; CDR3 DNA: TGTGCCAGCAGTTGGGACGGGGGGGTCGGGGAGCAGTTCTTC
D gene: .; clone size: many; V gene: TRBV2; J gene: TRBJ1-4; CDR3 protein: CASGGTTNEKLFF; CDR3 DNA: TGTGCCAGCGGCGGAACAACTAATGAAAAACTGTTTTTT
D gene: .; clone size: many; V gene: TRBV9; J gene: TRBJ2-7; CDR3 protein: CASSVEGLGYEQYF; CDR3 DNA: TGTGCCAGCAGCGTAGAGGGCCTGGGCTACGAGCAGTACTTC
D gene: .; clone size: .; V gene: TRBV30; J gene: TRBJ2-7; CDR3 protein: CAWTRVGGSYEQYF; CDR3 DNA: TGTGCCTGGACTCGTGTTGGGGGCTCCTACGAGCAGTACTTC
D gene: .; clone size: many; V gene: TRBV6-2/TRBV6-3; J gene: TRBJ1-1; CDR3 protein: CASRDGRYAFF; CDR3 DNA: TGTGCCAGCAGAGACGGTCGGTACGCTTTCTTT
D gene: .; clone size: many; V gene: TRBV2; J gene: TRBJ2-2; CDR3 protein: CASSEAAVNTGELFF; CDR3 DNA: TGTGCCAGCAGTGAAGCAGCGGTCAACACCGGGGAGCTGTTTTTT
D gene: .; clone size: many; V gene: TRBV20-1; J gene: TRBJ2-7; CDR3 protein: CSASALRTGAYEQYF; CDR3 DNA: TGCAGTGCTAGCGCCTTGCGAACCGGGGCCTACGAGCAGTACTTC
D gene: .; clone size: once; V gene: TRBV11-2; J gene: TRBJ1-1; CDR3 protein: CASSFLTRSAFF; CDR3 DNA: TGTGCCAGCAGCTTCCTCACCAGATCGGCTTTCTTT
D gene: .; clone size: .; V gene: TRBV10-1; J gene: TRBJ1-1; CDR3 protein: CASSESVGTEAFF; CDR3 DNA: TGCGCCAGCAGTGAGTCCGTAGGCACTGAAGCTTTCTTT
D gene: .; clone size: many; V gene: TRBV28; J gene: TRBJ2-2; CDR3 protein: CASTRLGELFF; CDR3 DNA: TGTGCCAGCACCCGGCTCGGGGAGCTGTTTTTT
D gene: TRBD2; clone size: .; V gene: TRBV3-1; J gene: TRBJ2-7; CDR3 protein: CASSDQTHLAGVYEQYF; CDR3 DNA: TGTGCCAGCAGCGACCAGACCCACTTAGCGGGTGTCTACGAGCAGTACTTC
D gene: TRBD2; clone size: many; V gene: TRBV29-1; J gene: TRBJ2-7; CDR3 protein: CSVAPTSGSSAEQYF; CDR3 DNA: TGCAGCGTTGCCCCAACTAGCGGGAGTTCGGCCGAGCAGTACTTC
D gene: .; clone size: few; V gene: TRBV2; J gene: TRBJ2-7; CDR3 protein: CASRAYRGGYEQYF; CDR3 DNA: TGTGCCAGCAGGGCATACAGGGGAGGGTACGAGCAGTACTTC